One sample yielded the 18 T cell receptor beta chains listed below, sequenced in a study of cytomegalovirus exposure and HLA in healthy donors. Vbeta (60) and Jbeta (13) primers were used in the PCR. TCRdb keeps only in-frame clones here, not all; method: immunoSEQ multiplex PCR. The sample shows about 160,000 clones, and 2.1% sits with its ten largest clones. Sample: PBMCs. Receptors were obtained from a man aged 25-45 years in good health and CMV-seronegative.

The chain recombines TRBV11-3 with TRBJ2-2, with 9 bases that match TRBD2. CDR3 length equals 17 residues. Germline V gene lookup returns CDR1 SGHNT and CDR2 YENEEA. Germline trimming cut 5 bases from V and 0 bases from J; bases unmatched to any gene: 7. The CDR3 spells CASSATSGGSNTGELFF. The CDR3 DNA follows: TGTGCCAGCAGCGCGACTAGCGGAGGGTCGAACACCGGGGAGCTGTTTTTT.

The CDR3 nucleotides read TGTGCCAGCAGTTACGACAGCAACTATGGCTACACCTTC. Protein product: CASSYDSNYGYTF. The V call is TRBV6-6, the J call TRBJ1-2; TRBD1 might be the D (5 bases). The germline V gene has CDR1 MNHNY and CDR2 SVGAGI (reference sequence). The V end lost 2 bases, the J end lost 2 bases, and 6 bases lay between the germline ends. This CDR3 region has 13 residues.

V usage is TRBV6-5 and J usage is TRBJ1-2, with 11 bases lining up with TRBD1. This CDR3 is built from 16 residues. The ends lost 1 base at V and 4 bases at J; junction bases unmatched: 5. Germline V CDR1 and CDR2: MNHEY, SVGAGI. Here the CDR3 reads CASSYYRTGGGYGYTF. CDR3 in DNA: TGTGCCAGCAGTTACTACCGGACAGGGGGCGGCTATGGCTACACCTTC.

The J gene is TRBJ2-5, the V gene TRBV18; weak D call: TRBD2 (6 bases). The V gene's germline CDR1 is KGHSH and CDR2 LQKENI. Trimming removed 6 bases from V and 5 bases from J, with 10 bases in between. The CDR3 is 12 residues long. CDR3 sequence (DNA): TGTGCCAGCTCCGGGACTGGGGAGACCCAGTACTTC. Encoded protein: CASSGTGETQYF.

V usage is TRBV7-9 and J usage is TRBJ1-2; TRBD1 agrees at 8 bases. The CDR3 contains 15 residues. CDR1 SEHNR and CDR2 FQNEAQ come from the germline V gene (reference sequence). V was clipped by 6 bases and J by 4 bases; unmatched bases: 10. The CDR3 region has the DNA TGTGCCAGCAGTCCCCGGGACAGGATCGGCTATGGCTACACCTTC. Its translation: CASSPRDRIGYGYTF.

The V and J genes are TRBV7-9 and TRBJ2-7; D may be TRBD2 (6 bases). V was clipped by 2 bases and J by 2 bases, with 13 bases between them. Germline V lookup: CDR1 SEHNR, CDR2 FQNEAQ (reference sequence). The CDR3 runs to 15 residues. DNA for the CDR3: TGTGCCAGCAGCTTATTCAGGGAGGACGCCTACGAGCAGTACTTC. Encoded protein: CASSLFREDAYEQYF.

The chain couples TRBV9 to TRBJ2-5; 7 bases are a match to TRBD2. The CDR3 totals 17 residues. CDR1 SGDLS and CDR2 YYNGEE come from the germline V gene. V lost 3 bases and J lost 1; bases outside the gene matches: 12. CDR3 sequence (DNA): TGTGCCAGCAGCGCAAGAGGGGCGGGAGCCCTCCAAGAGACCCAGTACTTC. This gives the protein CASSARGAGALQETQYF.

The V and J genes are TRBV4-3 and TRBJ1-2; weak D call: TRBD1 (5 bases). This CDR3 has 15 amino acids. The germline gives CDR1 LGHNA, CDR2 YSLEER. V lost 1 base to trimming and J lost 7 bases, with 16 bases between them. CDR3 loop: CASSQAPQGLVGYTF. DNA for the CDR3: TGCGCCAGCAGCCAAGCCCCGCAGGGTTTAGTTGGCTACACCTTC.

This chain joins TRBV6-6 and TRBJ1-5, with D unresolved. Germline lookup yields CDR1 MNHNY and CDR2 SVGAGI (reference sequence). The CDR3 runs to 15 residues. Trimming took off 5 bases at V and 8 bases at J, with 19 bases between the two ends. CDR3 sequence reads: CASSDNRGRSEPQHF. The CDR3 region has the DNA TGTGCCAGCAGTGACAATCGGGGTCGAAGTGAGCCCCAGCATTTT.

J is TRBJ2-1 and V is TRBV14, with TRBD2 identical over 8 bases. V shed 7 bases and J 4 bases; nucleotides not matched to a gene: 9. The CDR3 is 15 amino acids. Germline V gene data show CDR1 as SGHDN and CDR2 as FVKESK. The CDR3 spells CASKSLAGGYNEQFF. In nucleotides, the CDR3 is TGTGCCAGCAAAAGCTTGGCGGGAGGTTACAATGAGCAGTTCTTC.

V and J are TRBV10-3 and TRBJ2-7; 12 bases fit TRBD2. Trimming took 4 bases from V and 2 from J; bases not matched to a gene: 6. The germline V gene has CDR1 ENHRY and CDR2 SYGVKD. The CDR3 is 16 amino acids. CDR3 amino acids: CAISGASGRETYEQYF. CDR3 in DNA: TGTGCCATCAGTGGGGCTAGCGGGAGGGAAACCTACGAGCAGTACTTC.

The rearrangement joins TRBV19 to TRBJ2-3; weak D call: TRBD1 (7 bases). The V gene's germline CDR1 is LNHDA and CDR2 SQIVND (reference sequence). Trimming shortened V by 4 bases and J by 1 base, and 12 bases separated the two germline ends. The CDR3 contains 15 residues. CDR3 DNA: TGTGCCAGTAGTAGACAGGGACTTGGCACAGATACGCAGTATTTT. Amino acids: CASSRQGLGTDTQYF.

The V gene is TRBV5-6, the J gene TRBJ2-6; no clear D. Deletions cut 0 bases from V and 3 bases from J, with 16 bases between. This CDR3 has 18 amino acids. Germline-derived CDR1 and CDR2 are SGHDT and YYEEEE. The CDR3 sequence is CASSLASEDSLGANVLTF. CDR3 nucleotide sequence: TGTGCCAGCAGCTTGGCCTCGGAAGACTCCCTTGGGGCCAACGTCCTGACTTTC.

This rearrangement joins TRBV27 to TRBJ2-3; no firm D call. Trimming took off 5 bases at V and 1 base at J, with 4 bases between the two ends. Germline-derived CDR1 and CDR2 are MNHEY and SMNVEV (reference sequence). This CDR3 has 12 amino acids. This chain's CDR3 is CASSPRTDTQYF. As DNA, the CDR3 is TGTGCCAGCAGTCCTCGCACAGATACGCAGTATTTT.

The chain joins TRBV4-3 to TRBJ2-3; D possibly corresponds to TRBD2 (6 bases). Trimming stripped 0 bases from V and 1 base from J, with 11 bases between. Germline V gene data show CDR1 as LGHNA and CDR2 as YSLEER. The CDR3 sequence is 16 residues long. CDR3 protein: CASSQELASGTDTQYF. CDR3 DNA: TGCGCCAGCAGCCAAGAACTTGCTAGCGGCACAGATACGCAGTATTTT.

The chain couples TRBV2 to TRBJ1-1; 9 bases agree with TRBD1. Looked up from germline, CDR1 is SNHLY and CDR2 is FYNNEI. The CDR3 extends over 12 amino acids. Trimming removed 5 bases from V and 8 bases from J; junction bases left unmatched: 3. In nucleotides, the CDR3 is TGTGCCAGCAGTAACAGGGGGCTGGAAGCTTTCTTT. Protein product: CASSNRGLEAFF.

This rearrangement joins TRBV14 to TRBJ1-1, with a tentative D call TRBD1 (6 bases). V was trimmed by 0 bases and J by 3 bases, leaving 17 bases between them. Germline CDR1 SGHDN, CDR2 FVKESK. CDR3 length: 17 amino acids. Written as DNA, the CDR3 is TGTGCCAGCAGCCAAGATTGGGGGTTTGAGGGGGACACTGAAGCTTTCTTT. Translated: CASSQDWGFEGDTEAFF. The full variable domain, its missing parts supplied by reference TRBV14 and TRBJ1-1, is EAGVTQFPSHSVIEKGQTVTLRCDPISGHDNLYWYRRVMGKEIKFLLHFVKESKQDESGMPNNRFLAERTGGTYSTLKVQPAELEDSGVYFCASSQDWGFEGDTEAFFGQGTRLTVV.

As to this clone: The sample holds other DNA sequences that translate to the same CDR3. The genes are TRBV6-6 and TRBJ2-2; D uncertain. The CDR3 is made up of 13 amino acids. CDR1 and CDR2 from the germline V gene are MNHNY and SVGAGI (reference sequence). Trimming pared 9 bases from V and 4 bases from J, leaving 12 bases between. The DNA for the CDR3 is TGTGCCAGTGCCCTTCTCAGCACCGGGGAGCTGTTTTTT. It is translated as CASALLSTGELFF.